This T cell receptor (beta chain) comes out of a study of blood T cells in healthy people across ages. The CDR3 length is 13 residues. The V gene's germline CDR1 is LGHNA and CDR2 YNFKEQ. V lost 4 bases and J lost 8; bases outside the gene matches: 6. Through a sample-barcoded 5' primer and a J-beta primer mix, a second PCR was run for roughly 7 to 11 cycles. At least 2.5 million CDR3-containing paired-end reads were obtained per sample. TCRdb itself ran the 5' RACE reads through MiXCR, one entry per CDR3 protein. The table lists approximately 880,000 distinct CDR3 sequences, about 48% of them singletons. This clonotype was observed a handful of times.

The TCR was taken from a man aged 25 to 40 in good health. The gene calls are TRBV4-2 and TRBJ1-2; 8 bases line up with TRBD1. Material: blood. CDR3 coding DNA: TGTGCCAGCAGCCCCCGAGGGACAGGAGGCTACACCTTC. Translated, it gives CASSPRGTGGYTF.